This T cell receptor beta chain was captured in a study of blood T cells in healthy people across ages. Study-wide points: Donors of long life had a larger count of naive CD4+ cells and greater diversity than aged donors.

For every donor, a draw yielded around 10 milliliters of peripheral blood. A second PCR, run for about 6 to 12 cycles, used a sample-barcoded 5' primer plus a J-beta primer mix. TCRdb re-analysed the 5' RACE reads in MiXCR, keeping a single row per CDR3 protein. The sample has over a million distinct CDR3 sequences; approximately 42% are singletons. Trimming took 5 bases from V and 3 from J, leaving 10 bases between them. This CDR3 comprises 14 residues. Germline-derived CDR1 and CDR2 are KGHDR and SFDVKD. This clonotype has a handful of counts. Its specificity is unknown. This TCR came from a woman in her late teens or twenties in good health. The sequenced sample consisted of blood. This rearrangement joins TRBV24-1 to TRBJ1-5, with D possibly TRBD1 on 6 matching bases. The CDR3 loop is CATSGGTPNQPQHF. The CDR3, as DNA: TGTGCCACCAGTGGAGGGACACCCAATCAGCCCCAGCATTTT.